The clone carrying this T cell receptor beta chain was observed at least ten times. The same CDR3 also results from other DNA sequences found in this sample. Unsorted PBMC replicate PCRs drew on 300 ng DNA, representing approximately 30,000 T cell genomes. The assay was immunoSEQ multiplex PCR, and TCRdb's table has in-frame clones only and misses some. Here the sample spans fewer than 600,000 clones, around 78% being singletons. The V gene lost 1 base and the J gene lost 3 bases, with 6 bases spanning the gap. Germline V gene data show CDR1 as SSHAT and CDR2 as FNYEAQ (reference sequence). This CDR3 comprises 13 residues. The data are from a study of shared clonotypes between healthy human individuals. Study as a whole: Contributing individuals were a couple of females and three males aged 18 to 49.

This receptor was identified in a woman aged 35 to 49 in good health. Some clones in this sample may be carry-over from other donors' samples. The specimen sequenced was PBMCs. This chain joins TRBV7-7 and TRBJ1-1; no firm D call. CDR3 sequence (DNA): TGTGCCAGCAGCTTAGATCGAGACACTGAAGCTTTCTTT. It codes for CASSLDRDTEAFF.